These 13 T cell receptor beta chains were sequenced from one sample in a study of T cells in localized non-small cell lung cancer. Here immunoSEQ multiplex PCR was the method, and the copy in TCRdb shows in-frame clones only, minus some. The profile shows under 50,000 clones, about nine tenths of them singletons. The material sequenced was peripheral blood mononuclear cells, taken before any cancer treatment. The receptor set was obtained from a male donor at least 60 years old with stage II lung adenocarcinoma.

This rearrangement joins TRBV4-2 to TRBJ2-3; D possibly corresponds to TRBD1 (5 bases). Deletions cut 0 bases from V and 4 bases from J, with 14 bases between. Germline V gene data show CDR1 as LGHNA and CDR2 as YNFKEQ. This CDR3 region has 16 residues. Written as DNA, the CDR3 is TGTGCCAGCAGCCAAGATGGGGCAGTTCTGCCAGATACGCAGTATTTT. The encoded protein is CASSQDGAVLPDTQYF.

This clone was counted between two and nine times. The chain links TRBV6-6 to TRBJ2-1; TRBD2 might be the D (5 bases). The V end lost 8 bases, the J end lost 7 bases, and 12 bases lay between the germline ends. The CDR3 is 12 amino acids. The germline gives CDR1 MNHNY, CDR2 SVGAGI (reference sequence). The CDR3 bases are TGTGCCAGCTGCGGAGGAGTTAATGAGCAGTTCTTC. It encodes CASCGGVNEQFF.

This chain links TRBV28 with TRBJ1-5, with D perhaps TRBD1 (5 bases). V was pared by 5 bases and J by 11 bases, with 19 bases between. This CDR3 has 14 amino acids. Germline values: CDR1 MDHEN, CDR2 SYDVKM. CDR3 residues: CASSEPPPGHTQHF. In DNA, the CDR3 is TGTGCCAGCAGTGAGCCGCCCCCAGGGCATACCCAGCATTTT.

This clone was detected once. CDR3 nucleotides: TGCGCCAGCAGCTTAGAATCCCCCCCGACAGATACGCAGTATTTT. It translates to CASSLESPPTDTQYF. The chain is built from TRBV5-1 and TRBJ2-3, with D hard to call. Germline lookup yields CDR1 SGHRS and CDR2 YFSETQ. The CDR3 extends over 15 amino acids. Trimming left V 2 bases short and J 3 bases short, with 13 bases between.

DNA for the CDR3: TGTGCCAGCAGCGACGGGACAGGGGGTTGGGAGACCCAGTACTTC. Protein sequence: CASSDGTGGWETQYF. The V call is TRBV11-2, the J call TRBJ2-5, with TRBD1 matching over 11 bases. After removal of 5 bases from V and 5 bases from J, the junction contained 7 bases not matched to a gene. Germline assignment: CDR1 SGHAT and CDR2 FQNNGV. This CDR3 has 15 amino acids.

V and J are TRBV2 and TRBJ1-2; possible D gene TRBD1, 5 bases. The germline gives CDR1 SNHLY, CDR2 FYNNEI. With 7 bases removed from V and 4 bases from J, the gap between germline ends came to 13 bases. The CDR3 has 13 residues. CDR3 sequence: CASKTEVIYGYTF. Written as DNA, the CDR3 is TGTGCCAGCAAGACAGAGGTAATCTATGGCTACACCTTC.

The chain combines TRBV30 with TRBJ1-2; D ambiguous. V was pared by 2 bases and J by 2 bases, with 6 bases between. CDR3 size: 12 residues. Per the germline V gene, CDR1 is GTSNPN and CDR2 is SVGIG (reference sequence). DNA of the CDR3: TGTGCCTGGAGTTCTATAAACTATGGCTACACCTTC. Translated: CAWSSINYGYTF.

This rearrangement joins TRBV5-1 to TRBJ1-1; D uncertain. CDR3 length: 15 amino acids. Trimming removed 4 bases at V and 1 base at J, with 14 bases between. Germline V gene lookup returns CDR1 SGHRS and CDR2 YFSETQ. Here the CDR3 reads CASSPRWTTNTEAFF. The DNA of the CDR3 is TGCGCCAGCAGCCCCCGATGGACCACGAACACTGAAGCTTTCTTT.

The chain combines TRBV5-4 with TRBJ1-1, with TRBD1 as a possible D gene (6 bases). V dropped 3 bases and J dropped 1 base, with 13 bases sitting between them. Germline loops: CDR1 SGHNT, CDR2 YYREEE (reference sequence). This CDR3 contains 15 residues. The CDR3 DNA sequence: TGTGCCAGCAGCTCGAGCAGGGGAGGGAACACTGAAGCTTTCTTT. As protein: CASSSSRGGNTEAFF.

V gene TRBV18 combines with J gene TRBJ2-1; 12 nucleotides align to TRBD2. The length of the CDR3 is 18 residues. The V gene's germline CDR1 is KGHSH and CDR2 LQKENI. The trim removed 3 bases at V and 4 bases at J, leaving 10 bases unmatched. CDR3 sequence reads: CASSPVLIGTSGYNEQFF. The CDR3 DNA reads as TGTGCCAGCTCACCTGTCCTAATAGGGACTAGCGGGTACAATGAGCAGTTCTTC.

V is TRBV4-3 and J is TRBJ2-1, with TRBD1 matching over 7 bases. CDR3 size: 19 residues. The ends lost 4 bases at V and 6 bases at J; junction bases unmatched: 21. The germline V gene has CDR1 LGHNA and CDR2 YSLEER. This CDR3 reads CASSRLTGTAFLGGNEQFF. Written as DNA, the CDR3 is TGCGCCAGCAGCCGCCTTACCGGGACAGCTTTTCTAGGGGGCAATGAGCAGTTCTTC.

This chain uses TRBV7-9 with TRBJ1-1; TRBD1 matches at 7 bases. The CDR3 runs to 13 residues. Looked up from germline, CDR1 is SEHNR and CDR2 is FQNEAQ (reference sequence). Trimming at V came to 1 base and at J to 7 bases, leaving 3 bases not matched to a gene. The CDR3 here is CASSLGGDSEAFF. In nucleotides, the CDR3 is TGTGCCAGCAGCTTAGGGGGGGACAGTGAAGCTTTCTTT.

V and J are TRBV5-4 and TRBJ2-1; 14 bases are a match to TRBD2. Germline V gene sequence: CDR1 SGHNT, CDR2 YYREEE (reference sequence). CDR3 length: 15 amino acids. Germline trimming cut 4 bases from V and 5 bases from J; bases unmatched to any gene: 2. In DNA form, the CDR3 reads TGTGCCAGCAGCCGGACTAGCGGGGGGAACAATGAGCAGTTCTTC. This gives the protein CASSRTSGGNNEQFF.